This T cell receptor beta chain was captured by sequencing in a study of stem cell transplantation in POMP-related autoinflammatory disease. Study-level information: Hypothesis: faulty thymoproteasomes impair CD8+ T-cell selection, skewing TRB repertoires. CD8+ T cells were low and CD4+ cells naive-skewed before transplant. Findings of the study overall: A trend toward lower repertoire diversity and greater clonality appeared in every analyzed T-cell subset of PRAID patients. Fewer unique TRB V-J gene pairings were identified in patients with PRAID.

The CDR3 contains 16 residues. Trimming stripped 5 bases from V and 3 bases from J, with 19 bases between. From germline, CDR1 is PRHDT and CDR2 FYEKMQ (reference sequence). PRAID combined immunodeficiency and autoinflammation. TCRdb keeps only in-frame clones here, not all; method: immunoSEQ multiplex PCR. Of roughly 9,100 clones in the sample, 90% to 95% are singletons; the top ten hold less than 3%. As for this clone: What it recognizes is unknown.

The receptor comes from a human donor with POMP-related autoinflammation and immune dysregulation (PRAID). The rearrangement uses TRBV13 and TRBJ1-2, with D possibly TRBD1 on 6 matching bases. The sample here was CD8+ T cells from PBMCs, taken before stem cell transplantation. As DNA, the CDR3 is TGTGCCAGCAGCCTAATGGGCGGGGGCCTGGACTATGGCTACACCTTC. Its translation is CASSLMGGGLDYGYTF.